The 2 T cell receptor beta chains reported below all come from one sample, sequenced in a study of siplizumab effects on memory and regulatory T cells. Assay: immunoSEQ multiplex PCR; the TCRdb copy retains only in-frame clones and omits some. The sample has more than 70,000 clones, roughly 94% seen once; the top ten hold around a sixth. What was sequenced was CD8+ T cells sorted from blood. The receptors derive from a human donor in good health.

This chain joins TRBV11-2 and TRBJ2-7; possible D gene TRBD2, 6 bases. Deletions cut 4 bases from V and 4 bases from J, with 14 bases between. The CDR3 is 14 residues long. CDR1 and CDR2 from the germline V gene are SGHAT and FQNNGV. CDR3 residues: CASSSWGGDYEQYF. DNA of the CDR3: TGTGCCAGCAGCTCCTGGGGCGGGGATTACGAGCAGTACTTC.

The chain employs TRBV5-4 and TRBJ2-2, with 9 bases lining up with TRBD2. The CDR3 has 15 amino acids. Trimming at V came to 7 bases and at J to 5 bases, leaving 9 bases not matched to a gene. CDR1 is SGHNT, CDR2 YYREEE, per germline (reference sequence). The CDR3 DNA sequence: TGTGCCAGCGGACTTAGCGGGAGTTGGACCGGGGAGCTGTTTTTT. It encodes CASGLSGSWTGELFF.